This T cell receptor beta chain was profiled in a study of cytomegalovirus exposure and HLA in healthy donors. After removal of 3 bases from V and 1 base from J, the junction contained 5 bases not matched to a gene. Germline lookup yields CDR1 SGHRS and CDR2 YFSETQ. The CDR3 has 15 residues. Repertoires were generated with immunoSEQ multiplex PCR, while TCRdb's copy carries only in-frame clones and drops some. The sample lists 150,000 or so clones, 84% occurring once. The chain is built from TRBV5-1 and TRBJ2-5; TRBD2 aligns across 8 bases. The sample taken for sequencing was PBMCs. The clonotype originates from a man under 40 in good health and CMV-seropositive. The CDR3 is CASSSAGGPQETQYF. The CDR3 DNA is TGCGCCAGCAGCTCGGCGGGGGGTCCCCAAGAGACCCAGTACTTC.